Each of the 3 T cell receptor beta chains below was sequenced from the same sample in a study of human T cells and chemical hapten exposure. Time point described: patch test 3, about 24 weeks after DPC sensitization. Treatment here: therapeutic diphenylcyclopropenone sensitization with weekly scalp DPC. One entry per CDR3 protein results from TCRdb running MiXCR on the RACE reads. This sample yields some 110,000 distinct CDR3 sequences, of which approximately 11% are seen a single time; 2% to 2.5% belongs to the top ten. Sequences were derived from whole blood, sampled in connection with sensitization to the hapten diphenylcyclopropenone (DPC). These receptors were obtained from a woman in her forties or fifties with alopecia areata. Some clones in this sample may be carry-over from other donors' samples.

This clonotype has ten or more counts. This rearrangement joins TRBV21-1 to TRBJ2-3; whether TRBD1, the table's D call, matches the DNA was not checked. TRBV21-1 is assigned pseudogene status. The CDR3 sequence is 18 residues long. The CDR3 DNA sequence: TGTGCCAGCAGCCTACAGCCGACTTCAGGGGGCCAGCGGGATACGCAGTATTTT. The encoded protein is CASSLQPTSGGQRDTQYF.

To note about this clonotype: Germline is not matched at one junction end, which may reflect a read error. This rearrangement joins TRBV6-2 or TRBV6-3 to TRBJ1-3; D might be TRBD1 (5 bases). The CDR3 spans 16 residues. In germline, CDR1 is MNHEY, CDR2 SVGEGT. The CDR3 sequence is CASRYSGTDSGNTIYF. The CDR3 coding sequence is TGTGCCAGCAGATACTCCGGGACCGACTCTGGAAACACCATATATTTT.

This chain links TRBV20-1 with TRBJ1-5; D not certain. The CDR3 is 15 amino acids. Between the trimmed V and J ends, which lost 3 bases and 3 bases, there was a span of 15 bases. The germline gives CDR1 DFQATT, CDR2 SNEGSKA (reference sequence). CDR3 coding DNA: TGCAGTGCTAGGAAGGACCGCACACTCAATCAGCCCCAGCATTTT. Its protein is CSARKDRTLNQPQHF.